Below, 30 T cell receptor beta chains from the same sample are listed, as sequenced in a study of blood T cell repertoires in COVID-19. Clones were read by immunoSEQ multiplex PCR, and TCRdb kept only the in-frame ones, dropping some. The sample has some 100,000 clones; 75% to 85% are singletons. The specimen sequenced was peripheral blood. All receptors come from a human donor in a cohort sampled during active COVID-19.

The chain couples TRBV18 to TRBJ2-1, with TRBD1 matching over 10 bases. CDR3 length: 18 amino acids. Germline values: CDR1 KGHSH, CDR2 LQKENI. After removal of 1 base from V and 3 bases from J, the junction contained 9 bases not matched to a gene. CDR3 in DNA: TGTGCCAGCTCACCACTTCAGGACAGGGGGGGAATCTACAATGAGCAGTTCTTC. This gives the protein CASSPLQDRGGIYNEQFF. Looking up the rest from reference TRBV18 and TRBJ2-1 gives the full variable domain: NAGVMQNPRHLVRRRGQEARLRCSPMKGHSHVYWYRQLPEEGLKFMVYLQKENIIDESGMPKERFSAEFPKEGPSILRIQQVVRGDSAAYFCASSPLQDRGGIYNEQFFGPGTRLTVL.

The rearrangement joins TRBV5-1 to TRBJ2-3; 12 nucleotides agree with TRBD2. Germline assignment: CDR1 SGHRS and CDR2 YFSETQ. The CDR3 is 17 residues long. V was clipped by 0 bases and J by 6 bases; unmatched bases: 8. For the CDR3, the DNA is TGCGCCAGCAGCTTGGGTCCCCTAGCGGGAGGGCCCGATACGCAGTATTTT. It specifies CASSLGPLAGGPDTQYF.

The chain links TRBV12-3 or TRBV12-4 to TRBJ1-1; D is unresolved. With 5 bases removed from V and 4 bases from J, the gap between germline ends came to 11 bases. There are 13 residues in the CDR3. The CDR3 sequence is CASSPARSTEAFF. Written as DNA, the CDR3 is TGTGCCAGCAGTCCCGCCAGAAGCACTGAAGCTTTCTTT.

CDR3 sequence (DNA): TGTGCCATACCTGCCGGGGGAGATGGCTACACCTTC. Residues: CAIPAGGDGYTF. The gene calls are TRBV10-3 and TRBJ1-2; TRBD1 is a possible D gene (5 bases). This CDR3 is built from 12 residues. Germline V gene lookup returns CDR1 ENHRY and CDR2 SYGVKD. Trimming took 9 bases from V and 6 from J, leaving 14 bases between them.

The chain employs TRBV6-6 and TRBJ2-5; D gene uncertain. This CDR3 is built from 16 residues. The germline gives CDR1 MNHNY, CDR2 SVGAGI (reference sequence). Between the trimmed V and J ends, which lost 7 bases and 2 bases, there was a span of 20 bases. The CDR3 DNA is TGTGCCAGCATCCCCGGCTCAGGTTCAACGCAAGAGACCCAGTACTTC. It is translated as CASIPGSGSTQETQYF.

The V and J genes are TRBV5-6 and TRBJ1-2; a weak D match, TRBD1 (5 bases). In germline, CDR1 is SGHDT, CDR2 YYEEEE. Trimming cost V 0 bases and J 7 bases, with 13 bases left between them. This CDR3 spans 14 amino acids. As DNA, the CDR3 is TGTGCCAGCAGCTTGGTGTTATGGGGCGGTGGCTACACCTTC. This gives the protein CASSLVLWGGGYTF. The complete variable domain, with remaining parts taken from reference TRBV5-6 and TRBJ1-2, reads DAGVTQSPTHLIKTRGQQVTLRCSPKSGHDTVSWYQQALGQGPQFIFQYYEEEERQRGNFPDRFSGHQFPNYSSELNVNALLLGDSALYLCASSLVLWGGGYTFGSGTRLTVV.

This clone was seen just once. V is TRBV7-8 and J is TRBJ1-5, with D uncertain. This CDR3 has 16 residues. Germline V lookup: CDR1 SGHVS, CDR2 FQNEAQ. Between the trimmed V and J ends, which lost 1 base and 0 bases, there was a span of 10 bases. The CDR3 here is CASSLDPGISNQPQHF. CDR3 coding DNA: TGTGCCAGCAGCTTAGACCCGGGAATTAGCAATCAGCCCCAGCATTTT.

CDR3 residues: CASSRLEISEQFF. In DNA, the CDR3 is TGTGCCAGCAGCAGACTAGAAATCAGTGAGCAGTTCTTC. The chain employs TRBV2 and TRBJ2-1, with TRBD2 as a possible D gene (6 bases). The CDR3 runs 13 residues. Germline CDR1 SNHLY, CDR2 FYNNEI. Trimming took 6 bases from V and 9 from J, leaving 15 bases between them. The complete variable domain, with remaining parts taken from reference TRBV2 and TRBJ2-1, reads EPEVTQTPSHQVTQMGQEVILRCVPISNHLYFYWYRQILGQKVEFLVSFYNNEISEKSEIFDDQFSVERPDGSNFTLKIRSTKLEDSAMYFCASSRLEISEQFFGPGTRLTVL.

This clone has a handful of counts. The chain has TRBV6-5 and TRBJ1-1, with TRBD1 as a possible D gene (6 bases). The germline V gene encodes CDR1 MNHEY and CDR2 SVGAGI. The length of the CDR3 is 11 residues. Trimming removed 7 bases from V and 5 bases from J, with 8 bases in between. The CDR3 DNA sequence: TGTGCCAGCAAGGGGGGGACTGAAGCTTTCTTT. Translating gives CASKGGTEAFF.

The chain combines TRBV4-3 with TRBJ2-1, with 8 bases fitting TRBD1. The CDR3 contains 15 residues. Germline CDR1 reads LGHNA; CDR2 reads YSLEER. The trim removed 4 bases at V and 4 bases at J, leaving 6 bases unmatched. The CDR3 DNA is TGCGCCAGCAGCCCTTCTGGGACAGGTTACAATGAGCAGTTCTTC. As protein: CASSPSGTGYNEQFF.

The rearrangement uses TRBV27 and TRBJ2-7, with 9 positions matching TRBD1. CDR1 is MNHEY, CDR2 SMNVEV, per germline (reference sequence). This CDR3 has 14 residues. Trimming at V came to 6 bases and at J to 3 bases, leaving 6 bases not matched to a gene. DNA for the CDR3: TGTGCCAGCAGCTCCGGGACAGGGCTCTACGAGCAGTACTTC. As protein: CASSSGTGLYEQYF.

The chain uses TRBV3-1 (or the pseudogene TRBV3-2) and TRBJ2-7; 14 bases map to TRBD2. J gave up 0 bases and V 4 bases, and 8 bases lay outside the gene matches. This CDR3 contains 18 residues. In germline, CDR1 is LGHDT, CDR2 YNNKEL (reference sequence). The DNA for the CDR3 is TGTGCCAGCAGCCGGACTAGCGGGAGGCCCCTAGGCTCCTACGAGCAGTACTTC. As protein: CASSRTSGRPLGSYEQYF.

This clone was detected a few times. Other nucleotide sequences from this sample produce the same CDR3. The chain carries TRBV9 and TRBJ2-2; 9 bases line up with TRBD2. CDR3 length: 16 amino acids. CDR1 is SGDLS, CDR2 YYNGEE, per germline. With V trimmed by 0 bases and J by 7 bases, 7 bases remained unmatched. CDR3 loop: CASSVGVAGGGGELFF. The CDR3 DNA reads TGTGCCAGCAGCGTAGGCGTCGCGGGAGGGGGCGGGGAGCTGTTTTTT. Supplemented by reference TRBV9 and TRBJ2-2, the full variable domain reads DSGVTQTPKHLITATGQRVTLRCSPRSGDLSVYWYQQSLDQGLQFLIQYYNGEERAKGNILERFSAQQFPDLHSELNLSSLELGDSALYFCASSVGVAGGGGELFFGEGSRLTVL.

This sequence joins TRBV6-1 and TRBJ2-6, with D perhaps TRBD1 (6 bases). V lost 4 bases, J lost 1 base, and 14 bases lay in between. This CDR3 region has 17 residues. The germline V gene has CDR1 MNHNS and CDR2 SASEGT. Written as DNA, the CDR3 is TGTGCCAGCAGTGTCAGGGGTTGGGCTTCTGGGGCCAACGTCCTGACTTTC. As protein: CASSVRGWASGANVLTF.

This chain joins TRBV9 and TRBJ2-3, with 7 nucleotides matching TRBD2. V gave up 1 base and J gave up 5 bases; unmatched junction bases: 4. Germline V lookup: CDR1 SGDLS, CDR2 YYNGEE. The CDR3 consists of 14 residues. CDR3 bases: TGTGCCAGCAGCGTATTAACGGGAGGAGATACGCAGTATTTT. Its protein is CASSVLTGGDTQYF.

This CDR3 is CASSPGANTIYF. The CDR3 DNA reads TGTGCCAGCTCACCAGGGGCGAACACCATATATTTT. The rearrangement uses TRBV18 and TRBJ1-3; tentatively, D is TRBD1 (5 bases). This CDR3 contains 12 residues. CDR1 is KGHSH and CDR2 is LQKENI in the germline V gene. The V end was cut by 2 bases, the J end by 7 bases, with 6 bases between.

This sequence joins TRBV7-6 and TRBJ2-7; 8 bases are shared with TRBD1. The germline CDR1 and CDR2 sequences are SGHVS and FNYEAQ. With V trimmed by 1 base and J by 2 bases, 10 bases remained unmatched. CDR3 size: 17 residues. CDR3 in DNA: TGTGCCAGCAGCTTAGTCGGACAGGGTAATTCGGCCTACGAGCAGTACTTC. Its translation: CASSLVGQGNSAYEQYF.

The CDR3 region has the DNA TGTGCCAGCAGCTTAGCGGCAGGGGAAGGCTACACCTTC. It is translated as CASSLAAGEGYTF. The chain employs TRBV7-9 and TRBJ1-2; D perhaps matches TRBD1 (6 bases). The ends were cut back, 0 bases at V and 8 bases at J, with 10 bases in the middle. This CDR3 contains 13 residues. Germline lookup yields CDR1 SEHNR and CDR2 FQNEAQ (reference sequence).

The rearrangement joins TRBV4-1 to TRBJ2-6; 10 nucleotides line up with TRBD2. V was clipped by 0 bases and J by 0 bases; unmatched bases: 11. The CDR3 length is 21 residues. The V gene's germline CDR1 is MGHRA and CDR2 YSYEKL. CDR3 in DNA: TGCGCCAGCAGCCAAGACTCCGGACTAGCGGATATATACTCTGGGGCCAACGTCCTGACTTTC. Its translation is CASSQDSGLADIYSGANVLTF.

This clone was counted a few times. V gene TRBV14 combines with J gene TRBJ1-2; maybe TRBD1 (5 bases). The germline CDR1 and CDR2 sequences are SGHDN and FVKESK. CDR3 size: 14 residues. V dropped 0 bases and J dropped 8 bases, with 13 bases sitting between them. CDR3 sequence: CASSQDRVARGYTF. CDR3 nucleotides: TGTGCCAGCAGCCAAGACAGGGTAGCTCGGGGCTACACCTTC.

This clone is termed large (0.1 to 1%). This rearrangement joins TRBV19 to TRBJ2-7; a possible D gene is TRBD2 (5 bases). The germline V gene encodes CDR1 LNHDA and CDR2 SQIVND (reference sequence). CDR3 length: 15 residues. Deletions cut 3 bases from V and 5 bases from J, with 17 bases between. CDR3 region: CASSIPPGVPHEQYF. The CDR3 region has the DNA TGTGCCAGTAGTATCCCGCCCGGGGTTCCACACGAGCAGTACTTC.

The chain combines TRBV9 with TRBJ1-3, with 11 bases that match TRBD1. Germline CDR1 and CDR2: SGDLS and YYNGEE. J gave up 2 bases and V 0 bases, and 1 base lay outside the gene matches. The CDR3 consists of 16 residues. CDR3 in amino acids: CASSVEGQGAGNTIYF. In DNA, the CDR3 is TGTGCCAGCAGCGTAGAGGGACAGGGGGCTGGAAACACCATATATTTT. Full variable domain (missing parts from reference TRBV9 and TRBJ1-3): DSGVTQTPKHLITATGQRVTLRCSPRSGDLSVYWYQQSLDQGLQFLIQYYNGEERAKGNILERFSAQQFPDLHSELNLSSLELGDSALYFCASSVEGQGAGNTIYFGEGSWLTVV.

V and J are TRBV7-2 and TRBJ2-1; D not certain. Germline-derived CDR1 and CDR2 are SGHTA and FQGNSA. Trimming pared 1 base from V and 1 base from J, leaving 8 bases between. The CDR3 consists of 15 residues. CDR3 in DNA: TGTGCCAGCAGCTTAGAACGGTATTCCTACAATGAGCAGTTCTTC. Translated, it gives CASSLERYSYNEQFF.

The chain joins TRBV10-3 to TRBJ1-1; D might be TRBD1 (6 bases). The V gene lost 2 bases and the J gene lost 8 bases, with 15 bases spanning the gap. The CDR3 runs to 14 residues. CDR1 and CDR2 (germline): ENHRY, SYGVKD. DNA of the CDR3: TGTGCCATCAGTGAGGGGGGACATGAGACGGAAGCTTTCTTT. It specifies CAISEGGHETEAFF.

The chain combines TRBV6-6 with TRBJ2-6; D gene unclear. Per germline, CDR1 MNHNY and CDR2 SVGAGI (reference sequence). V was clipped by 11 bases and J by 4 bases, with 6 bases between them. The CDR3 is made up of 11 amino acids. Here the CDR3 DNA reads TGTGCCGTCTCGGGGGCCAACGTCCTGACTTTC. The encoded protein is CAVSGANVLTF.

J is TRBJ1-1 and V is TRBV6-6; no firm D call. This CDR3 is built from 13 residues. V was cut by 0 bases and J by 0 bases, with 2 bases left in between. Germline-derived CDR1 and CDR2 are MNHNY and SVGAGI (reference sequence). CDR3 sequence (DNA): TGTGCCAGCAGTTACTCTATGAACACTGAAGCTTTCTTT. Its protein is CASSYSMNTEAFF.

This clone was counted once. This chain connects TRBV6-5 to TRBJ1-6; D is uncertain. The V gene lost 4 bases and the J gene lost 9 bases, with 7 bases spanning the gap. CDR1 MNHEY and CDR2 SVGAGI come from the germline V gene. The CDR3 extends over 12 amino acids. CDR3 residues: CASSLRRSPLHF. CDR3 bases: TGTGCCAGCAGTTTGCGGCGTTCACCCCTCCACTTT.

This clone has only one observation. This chain uses TRBV28 with TRBJ2-7; D possibly corresponds to TRBD2 (6 bases). The V end was cut by 3 bases, the J end by 0 bases, with 9 bases between. This CDR3 has 14 amino acids. CDR1 is MDHEN and CDR2 is SYDVKM in the germline V gene. Written as DNA, the CDR3 is TGTGCCAGCAGTTTCCAGGGACTCTCCTACGAGCAGTACTTC. This encodes CASSFQGLSYEQYF.

V gene TRBV11-3 combines with J gene TRBJ2-3, with TRBD2 matching 11 bases. V dropped 4 bases and J dropped 3; count of bases not matched to a gene: 6. The CDR3 contains 16 residues. CDR1 and CDR2 from the germline V gene are SGHNT and YENEEA. CDR3 nucleotides: TGTGCCAGCAGCTCGAGACTAGCGGGGAAAACAGATACGCAGTATTTT. Amino acid sequence: CASSSRLAGKTDTQYF.

This rearrangement joins TRBV19 to TRBJ2-3; 10 nucleotides agree with TRBD2. The CDR3 totals 15 residues. From germline, CDR1 is LNHDA and CDR2 SQIVND (reference sequence). V lost 6 bases and J lost 2; bases outside the gene matches: 5. CDR3: CASRKGLAVTDTQYF. DNA of the CDR3: TGTGCCAGTAGAAAAGGACTAGCGGTCACAGATACGCAGTATTTT.